This T cell receptor (beta chain) comes out of a study of blood T cell repertoires in COVID-19. Background on the study: Italy, Spain and the United States were the sources of the convalescent and acute COVID-19 samples.

CDR1 is GTSNPN, CDR2 SVGIG, per germline (reference sequence). The J segment lost 3 bases and the V segment lost 5 bases, leaving 6 bases of the junction unmatched. This CDR3 spans 14 amino acids. Original methodology: Reference gene primers were amplified, and this amplification served to estimate nucleated cell counts. Sequenced by immunoSEQ multiplex PCR; TCRdb stores in-frame clones only, minus some. For V, J and clone size, that table is used; D and trimming come from the DNA. This sample has about 400,000 clones, with around 92% found just once. This clonotype was sampled from a man in his forties with acute or convalescent COVID-19. Specimen: peripheral blood. The rearrangement uses TRBV30 and TRBJ2-7, with TRBD2 identical over 11 bases. In DNA, the CDR3 is TGTGCCTGGGGCCGGCTAGCGGGAGGCTACGAGCAGTACTTC. Translation: CAWGRLAGGYEQYF. Filled out from reference TRBV30 and TRBJ2-7, the complete variable domain reads SQTIHQWPATLVQPVGSPLSLECTVEGTSNPNLYWYRQAAGRGLQLLFYSVGIGQISSEVPQNLSASRPQDRQFILSSKKLLLSDSGFYLCAWGRLAGGYEQYFGPGTRLTVT.